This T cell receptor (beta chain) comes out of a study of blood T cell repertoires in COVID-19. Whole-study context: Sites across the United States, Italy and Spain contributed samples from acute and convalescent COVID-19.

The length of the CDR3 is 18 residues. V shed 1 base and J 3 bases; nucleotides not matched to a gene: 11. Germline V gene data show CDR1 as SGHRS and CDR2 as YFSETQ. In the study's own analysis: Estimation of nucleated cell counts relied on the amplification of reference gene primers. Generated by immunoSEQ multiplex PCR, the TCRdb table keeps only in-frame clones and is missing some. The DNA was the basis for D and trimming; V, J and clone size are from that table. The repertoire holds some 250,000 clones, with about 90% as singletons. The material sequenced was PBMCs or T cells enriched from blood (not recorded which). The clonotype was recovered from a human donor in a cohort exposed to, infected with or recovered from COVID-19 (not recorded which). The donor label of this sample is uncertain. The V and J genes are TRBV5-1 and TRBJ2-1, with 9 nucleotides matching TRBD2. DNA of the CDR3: TGCGCCAGCAGCTTGTGGATACTAGATAGCGGGGGCTACAATGAGCAGTTCTTC. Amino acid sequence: CASSLWILDSGGYNEQFF.